These T cell receptor beta chains were read from a single sample in a study of T cell responses to AZD1222 COVID-19 vaccine. Data came from immunoSEQ multiplex PCR; TCRdb stores just in-frame clones and leaves some out. The table includes about 100,000 clones, about 90% detected once. The sample consisted of peripheral blood, taken on day 0 of AZD1222 vaccination. These receptors were taken from an adult in good health. Each CDR3 is given with its conserved first and last residue. A D gene is named only where the DNA matches it firmly. Not all rows give a size; the values are once, few, many and, for expanded clones, a class.

v_gene: TRBV7-3
abundance: .
j_gene: TRBJ1-3
d_gene: .
CDR3aa: CASSLVGGSGNTIYF
CDR3nt: TGTGCCAGCAGCTTAGTAGGGGGGTCCGGAAACACCATATATTTT

v_gene: TRBV30
abundance: .
j_gene: TRBJ1-1
d_gene: TRBD1
CDR3aa: CAWRTGGWNTEAFF
CDR3nt: TGTGCCTGGAGGACAGGGGGCTGGAACACTGAAGCTTTCTTT

v_gene: TRBV27
abundance: .
j_gene: TRBJ1-1
d_gene: .
CDR3aa: CASSLGGGRNTEAFF
CDR3nt: TGTGCCAGCAGTTTAGGTGGGGGGAGGAACACTGAAGCTTTCTTT

v_gene: TRBV27
abundance: .
j_gene: TRBJ1-1
d_gene: TRBD1
CDR3aa: CASKTGGRTEAFF
CDR3nt: TGTGCCAGCAAAACAGGGGGTCGCACTGAAGCTTTCTTT

v_gene: TRBV12-3/TRBV12-4
abundance: .
j_gene: TRBJ1-2
d_gene: .
CDR3aa: CASEGRANYGYTF
CDR3nt: TGTGCCAGCGAGGGACGGGCTAACTATGGCTACACCTTC

v_gene: TRBV15
abundance: .
j_gene: TRBJ1-1
d_gene: TRBD1
CDR3aa: CATSPRTGVVEAFF
CDR3nt: TGTGCCACCAGCCCCCGGACAGGGGTCGTTGAAGCTTTCTTT

v_gene: TRBV28
abundance: .
j_gene: TRBJ2-1
d_gene: .
CDR3aa: CASSLGGLSYNEQFF
CDR3nt: TGTGCCAGCAGTCTAGGGGGACTCTCCTACAATGAGCAGTTCTTC

v_gene: TRBV6-1
abundance: .
j_gene: TRBJ1-4
d_gene: .
CDR3aa: CASSEWFSANEKLFF
CDR3nt: TGTGCCAGCAGTGAATGGTTCAGCGCTAATGAAAAACTGTTTTTT

v_gene: TRBV30
abundance: .
j_gene: TRBJ2-1
d_gene: TRBD1
CDR3aa: CAWAQGDYNEQFF
CDR3nt: TGTGCCTGGGCACAGGGGGACTACAATGAGCAGTTCTTC

v_gene: TRBV5-1
abundance: .
j_gene: TRBJ1-5
d_gene: .
CDR3aa: CASTFPGRNYSNQPQHF
CDR3nt: TGCGCCAGCACCTTCCCTGGCAGGAACTATAGCAATCAGCCCCAGCATTTT

v_gene: TRBV19
abundance: once
j_gene: TRBJ1-1
d_gene: .
CDR3aa: CASSIGGQPGMAEAFF
CDR3nt: TGTGCCAGTAGTATTGGTGGACAGCCGGGTATGGCTGAAGCTTTCTTT

v_gene: TRBV3-1/TRBV3-2
abundance: .
j_gene: TRBJ1-3
d_gene: .
CDR3aa: CASSQAGGVISGNTIYF
CDR3nt: TGTGCCAGCAGCCAGGCGGGAGGGGTCATTTCTGGAAACACCATATATTTT

v_gene: TRBV2
abundance: .
j_gene: TRBJ2-2
d_gene: .
CDR3aa: CASSDLGVTGELFF
CDR3nt: TGTGCCAGCAGTGACCTTGGGGTCACCGGGGAGCTGTTTTTT

v_gene: TRBV5-1
abundance: .
j_gene: TRBJ2-7
d_gene: TRBD2
CDR3aa: CASSPSVGLPGGTIYYEQYF
CDR3nt: TGCGCCAGCAGCCCATCAGTCGGTCTACCCGGGGGGACGATATACTACGAGCAGTACTTC

v_gene: TRBV27
abundance: .
j_gene: TRBJ1-1
d_gene: .
CDR3aa: CASTHPPNTEAFF
CDR3nt: TGTGCCAGCACTCACCCACCAAACACTGAAGCTTTCTTT

v_gene: TRBV6-5
abundance: .
j_gene: TRBJ1-4
d_gene: .
CDR3aa: CASSLGGAGNEKLFF
CDR3nt: TGTGCCAGCAGTTTAGGGGGGGCCGGTAATGAAAAACTGTTTTTT